This T cell receptor (beta chain) appears in the sequencing data of a study of blood T cell repertoires in COVID-19. Authors' analysis steps: From reference gene primer amplification, estimates of nucleated cell counts were derived. Clones were sequenced by immunoSEQ multiplex PCR, and TCRdb holds only the in-frame ones, with some missing. That table supplies the V and J calls and clone size; D and trimming were determined from the DNA. The table includes around 500,000 clones, 88% detected once. Those who participated ranged in age from roughly 18 to 89 years and resided in about 24 US areas. Clinical history reported by participants formed the basis on which cohorts were assigned. Recovered status in Cohort 3 required two negative PCRs, clearance, or symptom resolution. This clonotype originated in a woman between 40 and 55 years old who had recovered from COVID-19. Sequencing used PBMCs or T cells enriched from blood (not recorded which).

CDR3 sequence reads: CAWSRLAGETQYF. The CDR3 DNA reads as TGTGCCTGGAGTCGACTAGCGGGAGAGACCCAGTACTTC. The V and J genes are TRBV30 and TRBJ2-5, with 10 bases matching TRBD2. The CDR3 contains 13 residues. Germline assignment: CDR1 GTSNPN and CDR2 SVGIG (reference sequence). Unmatched junction bases numbered 1, after V lost 2 bases and J lost 4 bases.